In this sample, the clone carrying this T cell receptor beta chain turned up once. Its antigen is still unknown. This record belongs to a study of cytomegalovirus exposure and HLA in healthy donors. The CDR3 spans 15 residues. V lost 5 bases to trimming and J lost 6 bases; unmatched junction nucleotides: 5. CDR1 is SGHTA and CDR2 is FQGNSA in the germline V gene. Study findings and constraints: It was approximately 160 TCR beta chains that were listed as cytomegalovirus-associated. When presence/absence was analysed, sequencing depth was taken to be roughly uniform across donors. In vitro work confirmed that a few CMV-associated chains recognize CMV antigens. Cytomegalovirus status, reportedly, was diagnosed with high specificity and sensitivity by the classifier.

The PCR ran on 60 Vbeta and 13 Jbeta primers. TCRdb keeps only in-frame clones here, not all; method: immunoSEQ multiplex PCR. The data show approximately 200,000 clones, 79% seen once. The receptor comes from a girl aged 5-17 years in good health and CMV-seropositive. The sample consisted of PBMCs. This chain links TRBV7-2 with TRBJ1-6, with 9 positions matching TRBD1. CDR3 in amino acids: CASSTRQGGNSPLHF. In DNA form, the CDR3 reads TGTGCCAGCAGCACCCGACAGGGGGGTAATTCACCCCTCCACTTT.